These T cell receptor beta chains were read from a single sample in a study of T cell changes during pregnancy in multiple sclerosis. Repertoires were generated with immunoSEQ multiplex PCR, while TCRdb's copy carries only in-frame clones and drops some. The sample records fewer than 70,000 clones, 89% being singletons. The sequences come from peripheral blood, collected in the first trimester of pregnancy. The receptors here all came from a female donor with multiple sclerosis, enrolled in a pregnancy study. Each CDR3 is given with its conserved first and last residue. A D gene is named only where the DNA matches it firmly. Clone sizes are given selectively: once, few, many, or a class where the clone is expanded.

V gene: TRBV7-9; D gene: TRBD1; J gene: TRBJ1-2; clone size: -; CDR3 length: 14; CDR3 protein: CASSLRTGDYGYTF; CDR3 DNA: TGTGCCAGCAGCCTTCGGACAGGGGACTATGGCTACACCTTC
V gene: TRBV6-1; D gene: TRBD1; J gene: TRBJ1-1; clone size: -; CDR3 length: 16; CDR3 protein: CASSGLTGTENTEAFF; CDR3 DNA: TGTGCCAGCAGTGGACTGACCGGGACAGAAAACACTGAAGCTTTCTTT
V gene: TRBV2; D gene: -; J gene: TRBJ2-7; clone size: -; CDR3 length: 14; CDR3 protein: CASSEQGIGYEQYF; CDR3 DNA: TGTGCCAGCAGTGAACAGGGGATTGGCTACGAGCAGTACTTC
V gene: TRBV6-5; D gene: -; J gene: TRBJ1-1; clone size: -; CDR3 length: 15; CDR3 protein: CASSTPLIAPTEAFF; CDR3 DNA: TGTGCCAGCAGTACCCCCCTCATTGCGCCCACTGAAGCTTTCTTT
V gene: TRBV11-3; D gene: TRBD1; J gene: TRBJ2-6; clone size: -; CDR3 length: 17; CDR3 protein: CASSSGQGSSGANVLTF; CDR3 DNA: TGTGCCAGCAGCTCAGGACAGGGAAGCTCTGGGGCCAACGTCCTGACTTTC
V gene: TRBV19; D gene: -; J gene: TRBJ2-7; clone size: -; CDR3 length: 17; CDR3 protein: CASSPTRKDKSSYEQYF; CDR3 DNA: TGTGCCAGTAGTCCCACTCGAAAAGACAAGTCCTCCTACGAGCAGTACTTC
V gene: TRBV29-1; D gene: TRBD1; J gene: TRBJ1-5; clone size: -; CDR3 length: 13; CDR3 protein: CSVRGQGGQPQHF; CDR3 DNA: TGCAGCGTCAGGGGACAGGGGGGTCAGCCCCAGCATTTT
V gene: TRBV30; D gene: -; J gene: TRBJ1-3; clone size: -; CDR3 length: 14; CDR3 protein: CAWGHSGSGNTIYF; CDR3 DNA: TGTGCCTGGGGCCACAGTGGCTCTGGAAACACCATATATTTT
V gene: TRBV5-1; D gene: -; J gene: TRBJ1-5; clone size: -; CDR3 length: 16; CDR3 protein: CASSLDASGSGQPQHF; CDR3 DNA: TGCGCCAGCAGCTTGGATGCCTCAGGTTCTGGGCAGCCCCAGCATTTT
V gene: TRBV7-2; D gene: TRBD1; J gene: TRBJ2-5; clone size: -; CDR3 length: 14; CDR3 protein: CASRDRDYQETQYF; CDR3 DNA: TGTGCCAGCCGGGACAGGGATTACCAAGAGACCCAGTACTTC
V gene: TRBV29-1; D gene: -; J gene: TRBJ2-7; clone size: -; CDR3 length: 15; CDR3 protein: CSVFATGDVGYEQYF; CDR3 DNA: TGCAGCGTCTTCGCGACGGGGGACGTAGGGTACGAGCAGTACTTC
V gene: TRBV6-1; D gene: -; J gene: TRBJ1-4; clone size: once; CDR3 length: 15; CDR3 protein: CASSEAFSLNEKLFF; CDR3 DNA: TGTGCCAGCAGTGAAGCATTCTCCCTTAATGAAAAACTGTTTTTT
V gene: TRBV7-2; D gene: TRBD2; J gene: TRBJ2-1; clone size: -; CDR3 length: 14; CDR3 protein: CASSLGGRGNEQFF; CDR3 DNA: TGTGCCAGCAGCTTGGGAGGGAGGGGAAATGAGCAGTTCTTC
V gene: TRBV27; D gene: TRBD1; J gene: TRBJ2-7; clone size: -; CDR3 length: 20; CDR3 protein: CASSRLGFGDGQGKKYEQYF; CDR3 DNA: TGTGCCAGCAGTCGATTGGGGTTTGGGGATGGACAGGGTAAAAAGTACGAGCAGTACTTC
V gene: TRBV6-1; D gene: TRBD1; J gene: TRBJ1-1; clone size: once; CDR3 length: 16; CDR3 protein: CASSGRQGITNTEAFF; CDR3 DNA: TGTGCCAGCAGTGGGCGACAGGGGATAACGAACACTGAAGCTTTCTTT
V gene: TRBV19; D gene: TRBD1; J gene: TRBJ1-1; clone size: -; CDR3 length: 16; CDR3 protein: CASSILPKGAFTEAFF; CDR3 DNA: TGTGCCAGTAGTATCCTTCCGAAGGGGGCTTTCACTGAAGCTTTCTTT
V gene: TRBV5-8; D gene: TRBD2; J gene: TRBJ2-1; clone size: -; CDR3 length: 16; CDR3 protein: CASSFVTLAAYNEQFF; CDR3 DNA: TGTGCCAGCAGCTTCGTCACACTAGCGGCATACAATGAGCAGTTCTTC
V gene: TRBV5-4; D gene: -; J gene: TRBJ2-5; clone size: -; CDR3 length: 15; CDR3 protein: CASSLRGRGQETQYF; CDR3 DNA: TGTGCCAGCAGCTTGAGAGGGAGGGGGCAAGAGACCCAGTACTTC
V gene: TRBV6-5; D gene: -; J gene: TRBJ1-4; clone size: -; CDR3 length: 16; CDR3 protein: CASSYRTGTTNEKLFF; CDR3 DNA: TGTGCCAGCAGTTACCGTACAGGGACAACTAATGAAAAACTGTTTTTT
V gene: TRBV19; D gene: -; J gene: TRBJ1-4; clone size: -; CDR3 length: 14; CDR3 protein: CASKTVQNNEKLFF; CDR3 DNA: TGTGCCAGTAAAACTGTACAGAATAATGAAAAACTGTTTTTT
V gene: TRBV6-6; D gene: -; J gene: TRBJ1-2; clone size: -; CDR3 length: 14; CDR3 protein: CASSPTGDPYGYTF; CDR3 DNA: TGTGCCAGCAGTCCTACAGGTGATCCCTATGGCTACACCTTC
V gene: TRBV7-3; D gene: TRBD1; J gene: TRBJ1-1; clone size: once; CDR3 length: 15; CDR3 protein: CASSIQGALNTEAFF; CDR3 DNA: TGTGCCAGCAGCATACAGGGGGCTTTGAACACTGAAGCTTTCTTT
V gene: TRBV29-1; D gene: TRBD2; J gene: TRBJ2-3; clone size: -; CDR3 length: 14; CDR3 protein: CSVWSSGGADTQYF; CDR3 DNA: TGCAGCGTTTGGTCTAGCGGGGGGGCAGATACGCAGTATTTT
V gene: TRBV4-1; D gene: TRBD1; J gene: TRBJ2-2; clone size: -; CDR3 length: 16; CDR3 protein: CASSQAQGADTGELFF; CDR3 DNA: TGCGCCAGCAGCCAAGCGCAGGGGGCGGACACCGGGGAGCTGTTTTTT
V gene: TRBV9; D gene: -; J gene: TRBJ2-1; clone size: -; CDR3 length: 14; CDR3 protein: CASSVTAGSNEQFF; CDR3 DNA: TGTGCCAGCAGCGTTACAGCGGGTAGTAATGAGCAGTTCTTC
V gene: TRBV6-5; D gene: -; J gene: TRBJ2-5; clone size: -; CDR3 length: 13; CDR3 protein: CASSSGSGLTQYF; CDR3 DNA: TGTGCCAGCAGTTCCGGGTCCGGTTTGACCCAGTACTTC
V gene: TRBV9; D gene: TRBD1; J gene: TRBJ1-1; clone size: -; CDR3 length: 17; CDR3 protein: CASSVGGGGQGNTEAFF; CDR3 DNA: TGTGCCAGCAGCGTAGGAGGGGGGGGACAGGGTAACACTGAAGCTTTCTTT
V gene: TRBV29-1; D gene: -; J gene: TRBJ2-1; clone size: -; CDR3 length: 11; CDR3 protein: CSSRNNNEQFF; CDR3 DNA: TGCAGCTCCCGTAACAACAATGAGCAGTTCTTC
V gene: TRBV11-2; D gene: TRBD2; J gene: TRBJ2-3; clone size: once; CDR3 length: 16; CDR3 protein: CASSKGLAGGTDTQYF; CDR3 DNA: TGTGCCAGCAGCAAGGGACTAGCGGGAGGCACAGATACGCAGTATTTT
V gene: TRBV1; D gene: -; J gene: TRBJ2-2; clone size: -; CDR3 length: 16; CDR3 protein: CTSSQDCHRRTGELFF; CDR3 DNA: TGCACCAGCAGCCAAGACTGTCACAGGAGAACCGGGGAGCTGTTTTTT
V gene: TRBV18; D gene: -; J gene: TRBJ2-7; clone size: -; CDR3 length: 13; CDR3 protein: CASSPPADYEQYF; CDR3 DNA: TGTGCCAGCTCACCACCGGCCGACTACGAGCAGTACTTC
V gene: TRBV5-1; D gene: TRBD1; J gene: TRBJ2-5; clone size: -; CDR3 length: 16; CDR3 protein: CASSPFHGQGVETQYF; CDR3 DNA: TGCGCCAGCAGCCCCTTCCATGGACAGGGCGTTGAGACCCAGTACTTC
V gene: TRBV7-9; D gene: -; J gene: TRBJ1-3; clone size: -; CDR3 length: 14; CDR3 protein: CASSLEVVRNTIYF; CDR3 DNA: TGTGCCAGCAGCCTCGAGGTGGTCAGAAACACCATATATTTT
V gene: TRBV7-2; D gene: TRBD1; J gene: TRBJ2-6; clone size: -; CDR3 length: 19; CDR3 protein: CASSRRPGQGPGGANVLTF; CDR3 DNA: TGTGCCAGCAGCCGAAGACCGGGACAGGGGCCTGGTGGGGCCAACGTCCTGACTTTC
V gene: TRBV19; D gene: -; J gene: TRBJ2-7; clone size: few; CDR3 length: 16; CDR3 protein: CASSIFPVQGFNEQYF; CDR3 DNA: TGTGCCAGTAGTATCTTCCCCGTGCAGGGTTTTAACGAGCAGTACTTC
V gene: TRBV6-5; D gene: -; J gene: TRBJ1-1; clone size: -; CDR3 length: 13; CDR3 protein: CASSRDTYTEAFF; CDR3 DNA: TGTGCCAGCAGTCGGGACACCTACACTGAAGCTTTCTTT
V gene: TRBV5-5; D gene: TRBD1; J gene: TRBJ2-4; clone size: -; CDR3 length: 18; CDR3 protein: CASSLGEQGGLAKNIQYF; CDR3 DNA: TGTGCCAGCAGCTTGGGGGAACAGGGGGGACTAGCCAAAAACATTCAGTACTTC
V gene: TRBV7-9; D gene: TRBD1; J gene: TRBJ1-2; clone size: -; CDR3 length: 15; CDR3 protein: CASSSMTGQEGGYTF; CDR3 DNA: TGTGCCAGCAGCTCAATGACCGGACAGGAGGGTGGCTACACCTTC
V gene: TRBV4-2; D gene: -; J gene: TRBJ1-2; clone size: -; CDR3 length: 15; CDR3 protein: CASSQVGEFDYGYTF; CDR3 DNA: TGTGCCAGCAGCCAAGTCGGGGAGTTCGACTATGGCTACACCTTC
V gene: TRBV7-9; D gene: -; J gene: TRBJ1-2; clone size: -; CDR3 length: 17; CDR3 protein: CASSLTGGLGGNYGYTF; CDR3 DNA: TGTGCCAGCAGCTTAACTGGGGGTCTAGGAGGGAACTATGGCTACACCTTC
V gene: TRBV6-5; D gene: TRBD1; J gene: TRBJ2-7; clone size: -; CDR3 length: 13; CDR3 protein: CASSYSTGLEQYF; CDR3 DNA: TGTGCCAGCAGTTACTCGACAGGGTTGGAGCAGTACTTC
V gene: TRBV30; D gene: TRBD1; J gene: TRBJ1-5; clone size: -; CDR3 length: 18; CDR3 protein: CAWSVRRGDSSRTQPQHF; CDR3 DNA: TGTGCCTGGAGTGTACGCAGGGGGGACTCTTCCCGGACCCAGCCCCAGCATTTT
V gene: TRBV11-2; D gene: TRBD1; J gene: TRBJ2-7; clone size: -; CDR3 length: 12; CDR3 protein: CASSPRTGSSDF; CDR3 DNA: TGTGCCAGCAGCCCAAGGACAGGCTCCTCGGACTTC
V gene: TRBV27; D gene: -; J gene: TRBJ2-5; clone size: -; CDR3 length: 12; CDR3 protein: CASSAASGTQYF; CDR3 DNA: TGTGCCAGCAGTGCCGCCTCGGGGACCCAGTACTTC
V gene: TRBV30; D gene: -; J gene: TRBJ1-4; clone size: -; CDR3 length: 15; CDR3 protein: CAWSHQVGPNEKLFF; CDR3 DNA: TGTGCCTGGAGTCACCAGGTGGGGCCAAATGAAAAACTGTTTTTT
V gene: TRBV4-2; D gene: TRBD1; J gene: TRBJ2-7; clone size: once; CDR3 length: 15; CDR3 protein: CASSQEDRGPGEQYF; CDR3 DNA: TGTGCCAGCAGCCAAGAGGACAGGGGCCCAGGGGAGCAGTACTTC
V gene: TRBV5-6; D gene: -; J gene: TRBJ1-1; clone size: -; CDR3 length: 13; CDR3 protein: CASNIWRGTEAFF; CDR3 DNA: TGTGCCAGCAACATCTGGAGGGGTACTGAAGCTTTCTTT
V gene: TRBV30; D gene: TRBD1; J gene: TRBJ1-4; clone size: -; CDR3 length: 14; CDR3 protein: CAGGTGAFNEKLFF; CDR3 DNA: TGTGCCGGGGGGACAGGGGCCTTTAATGAAAAACTGTTTTTT
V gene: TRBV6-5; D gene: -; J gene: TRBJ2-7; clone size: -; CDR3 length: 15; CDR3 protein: CASSYSTAMRDEQYF; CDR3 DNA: TGTGCCAGCAGTTACTCGACGGCAATGAGGGACGAGCAGTACTTC
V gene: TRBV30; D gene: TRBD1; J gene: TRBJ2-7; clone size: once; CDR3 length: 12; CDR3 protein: CAWSEQGFEQYF; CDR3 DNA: TGTGCCTGGAGTGAACAGGGGTTCGAGCAGTACTTC
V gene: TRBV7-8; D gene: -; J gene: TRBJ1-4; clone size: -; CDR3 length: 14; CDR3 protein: CASSFGGGNEKLFF; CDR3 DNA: TGTGCCAGCAGCTTTGGGGGCGGGAATGAAAAACTGTTTTTT